This T cell receptor beta chain stems from a study of shared clonotypes between healthy human individuals (dated by TCRdb to about 2020). Study-wide context: The cohort comprised two women and a few men aged 18 to 49 years. To estimate repertoire size and how much clonotype sharing occurs between individuals, the study deeply sequenced the blood TCR repertoires of roughly 5 healthy adults. Between about 0.8 and 8.9 billion PBMCs per donor were obtained by leukapheresis. Different laboratories and diverse techniques were used to prepare libraries and sequence TCR repertoires, to increase sequencing depth and limit assay-specific biases. Per donor, three plates each were used for CD4 naive and CD4 memory, two for CD8 naive, and one for CD8 memory. Broader findings and caveats from the paper: Incomplete sequencing was indicated by rarefaction of sorted-subset datasets, despite the large sequencing depth. Estimated clonotype richness was generally larger for naive than for memory subsets. Across four donors, around 5.4% of naive CD4, around 3.5% of naive CD8, under 2.5% of memory CD4, and approximately 0.4% of memory CD8 clonotypes were shared. Sampling was restricted to blood, and TCR repertoires in tissue are likely to differ from TCR repertoires in blood. The small number of donors limited the genetic and exposure-history diversity represented. Higher generation probabilities were observed for clonotypes shared by all four sorted-subset donors than for non-shared clonotypes. Pairwise subsampling indicated that sequencing depth was expected to affect the degree of clonotype sharing among donors.

CDR1 SGDLS and CDR2 YYNGEE are derived from the germline V gene. There are 16 amino acids in the CDR3, from cysteine to phenylalanine inclusive. Here the CDR3 DNA is all that survives: 48 bases in frame from base 1. Relative to germline, V is 2 bases shorter and J is 7 bases shorter, with 18 bases between their ends. In regard to this clone: Which antigen it targets is not known. The sample holds no much larger clone one base away, and base qualities are not on file.

CD8 naive samples consisted of CD45RO-negative cells that were positively selected for CCR7, yielding a CD45RA+CCR7+ population without TemRA cells. The donors were healthy, HIV-negative adults with no recently reported acute infections or vaccinations. All donors were Caucasian adults living in Nashville, Tennessee, USA. Blood was collected by leukapheresis, and PBMCs were isolated by Ficoll-Histopaque density gradient centrifugation and then cryopreserved in liquid nitrogen vapor phase. Analytical flow cytometry was used to check the purity and quantity of every magnetically sorted T cell population. From each sorted fraction, genomic DNA was isolated and quantified by UV absorbance on a Nanodrop 2000c. TCR CDR3 regions were amplified from genomic DNA by multiplex PCR using the deep immunoSEQ assay. Extracted genomic DNA from each cell subset was spread evenly across all wells of several immunoSEQ 96-well plates, with each plate serving as a replicate. For sorted subsets, roughly 0.2 ug genomic DNA, equal to some 28,000 T cell genomes, was loaded into each replicate PCR. The purified libraries were quantified using a Qubit 3.0 fluorometer, sized with a Bioanalyzer 2100, and then quantified again using the KAPA Library Quantification kit. Every immunoSEQ 96-well plate was sequenced on a separate single-read 150-cycle Illumina NextSeq 550 flow cell. The original pipeline was this. The immunoSEQ output contained only junctional sequences without quality scores, so filtering could not match that applied to full-length reads. Sequences were annotated with PyIR, a Python wrapper for IgBLAST v1.9, and V/J genes and CDR3 were assigned using IMGT germline references. Reads with weak V/J assignments (E-value above 1e-6), missing CDR3, stop codons, out-of-frame junctions, or ambiguous translated residues were removed. V3J clonotypes were defined as sequences sharing the same inferred V gene, J gene, and CDR3 amino acid sequence. To compute the percentage overlap between repertoires, the number of shared unique clonotypes was divided by the size of the smaller repertoire. Richness of each repertoire was evaluated using RTK rarefaction, the Chao1 estimator, and Recon v2.1 estimates of unobserved clonotypes. For all TCRbeta clonotypes obtained by the gDNA method from four donors, generation probabilities were computed with OLGA. The clones in this table, taken by TCRdb from immuneACCESS, are in-frame only. Not every clone is retained; where verified, under half of the shortfall comes from an unresolved V gene, and the cause of the rest is unknown. V and J calls and clone size are given by that table; D and trimming were obtained from the DNA. The sample includes about 2 million clones, with approximately 94% observed a single time. Together, the top ten hold approximately 1.2% of the sample.

The specimen was naive CD8+ T cells sorted from blood. The sample's cell subset or site, from its label and the paper: CD45RA+CCR7+. The chain employs TRBV9 and TRBJ1-4, with no D gene named confidently. This TCR came from a man between 18 and 35 years old in good health. The sequence in DNA is TGTGCCAGCAGCGTCAACGACGTCGCAAGAGGTGAAAAACTGTTTTTT. Its protein reads: CASSVNDVARGEKLFF.